This is a list of T cell receptor beta chains from one sample in a study of T cells in Graves' hyperthyroidism and ophthalmopathy. MiXCR was run by TCRdb on the multiplex PCR reads, yielding one entry per CDR3 protein. The sample has hundreds of thousands of distinct CDR3 sequences; 45% are singletons. The material sequenced was peripheral blood or thyroid tissue (not recorded which). The origin of the receptors is an adult man with Graves' disease, either hyperthyroidism or ophthalmopathy (not recorded which). CDR3s include the opening cysteine and the closing phenylalanine or tryptophan. D genes are given only for firm matches. Where a row states a size, it is once, few, many or the class of an expanded clone; other rows omit it.

V gene,clone size,J gene,D gene,CDR3 protein,CDR3 DNA
TRBV5-1,.,TRBJ1-5,.,CASSSHRQAEGQPQHF,TGCGCCAGCAGCTCCCACCGACAGGCCGAGGGTCAGCCCCAGCATTTT
TRBV7-9,few,TRBJ2-7,TRBD2,CASSQVTSGRGEQYF,TGTGCCAGCAGCCAAGTTACTAGCGGGAGAGGTGAGCAGTACTTC
TRBV20-1,.,TRBJ1-1,TRBD1,CSASPGGYSTEAFF,TGCAGTGCCTCCCCAGGGGGTTACAGCACTGAAGCTTTCTTT
TRBV7-8,.,TRBJ2-7,TRBD1,CASSLGIYRDRAYEQYF,TGTGCCAGCAGCTTAGGTATCTACCGGGACAGAGCCTACGAGCAGTACTTC
TRBV7-6,few,TRBJ2-7,.,CASSLDVGGGVSYEQYF,TGTGCCAGCAGCCTAGACGTCGGCGGGGGCGTCTCCTACGAGCAGTACTTC
TRBV2,.,TRBJ2-5,TRBD1,CASSEDRGGLETQYF,TGTGCCAGCAGTGAGGACAGGGGAGGATTGGAGACCCAGTACTTC
TRBV9,.,TRBJ1-3,.,CASSASGNTIYF,TGTGCCAGCAGCGCCTCTGGAAACACCATATATTTT
TRBV7-2,.,TRBJ1-2,TRBD1,CASSFSGTGFLRGYTF,TGTGCCAGCAGCTTTTCCGGGACAGGGTTTTTGCGGGGCTACACCTTC
TRBV7-9,.,TRBJ2-7,TRBD1,CASRRRDSISYEQYF,TGTGCCAGCAGGCGCCGGGACAGTATATCCTACGAGCAGTACTTC
TRBV2,.,TRBJ2-7,TRBD1,CASSDEQGTGYEQYF,TGTGCCAGCAGTGACGAACAGGGGACGGGCTACGAGCAGTACTTC
TRBV7-6,many,TRBJ1-1,.,CASSIAQGNTEAFF,TGTGCCAGCAGCATAGCACAGGGGAACACTGAAGCTTTCTTT
TRBV29-1,once,TRBJ2-5,.,CSVLSGGNQPQYF,TGCAGCGTTTTATCAGGGGGGAATCAGCCCCAGTACTTC
TRBV5-1,.,TRBJ2-7,.,CASRITDAPYHEQYF,TGCGCCAGCAGAATTACTGACGCCCCTTACCACGAGCAGTACTTC
TRBV11-2,few,TRBJ1-2,.,CASSEKQIYGYTF,TGTGCCAGCAGTGAAAAACAGATCTATGGCTACACCTTC
TRBV12-3/TRBV12-4,.,TRBJ1-1,.,CASSRGLLNTEAFF,TGTGCCAGCAGTCGGGGACTGCTGAACACTGAAGCTTTCTTT
TRBV2,few,TRBJ1-3,.,CASSDLNVPRLGNTIYF,TGTGCCAGCAGTGACTTGAACGTGCCGAGACTTGGAAACACCATATATTTT
TRBV7-2,.,TRBJ1-2,.,CAGRVSGERYGYTF,TGTGCCGGTCGCGTCTCTGGGGAACGATATGGCTACACCTTC
TRBV7-9,many,TRBJ1-1,TRBD1,CASSQTGGNTEAFF,TGTGCCAGCAGTCAGACAGGGGGGAACACTGAAGCTTTCTTT
TRBV15,.,TRBJ2-7,.,CATSREGGSYEQYF,TGTGCCACCAGCAGAGAGGGAGGTAGCTACGAGCAGTACTTC
TRBV9,many,TRBJ1-6,TRBD1,CASSATGGNSPLHF,TGTGCCAGCAGCGCAACAGGGGGCAATTCACCCCTCCACTTT
TRBV2,few,TRBJ1-4,.,CASSEKGRIEKLFF,TGTGCCAGCAGTGAAAAGGGCAGGATTGAAAAACTGTTTTTT
TRBV2,many,TRBJ1-5,.,CASSESQGNQPQHF,TGTGCCAGCAGTGAAAGCCAAGGCAATCAGCCCCAGCATTTT
TRBV5-6,.,TRBJ1-6,.,CASSGKSSPLHF,TGTGCCAGCAGCGGTAAGAGTTCACCCCTCCACTTT
TRBV7-9,.,TRBJ2-7,TRBD1,CASSQDRSGGVWEQYF,TGTGCCAGCAGCCAAGATCGGTCAGGGGGTGTATGGGAGCAGTACTTC
TRBV6-1,.,TRBJ2-7,.,CASTEGGAQGREQYF,TGTGCCAGCACCGAGGGCGGGGCCCAAGGGAGGGAGCAGTACTTC
TRBV9,many,TRBJ1-5,.,CASSAFRGNQPQHF,TGTGCCAGCAGCGCATTCAGGGGCAATCAGCCCCAGCATTTT
TRBV10-3,.,TRBJ1-2,.,CAISAGGGSDGYTF,TGTGCCATCAGTGCGGGGGGCGGTTCGGATGGCTACACCTTC
TRBV12-3/TRBV12-4,.,TRBJ1-4,TRBD1,CASREQGAFEKLFF,TGTGCCAGCAGGGAGCAGGGGGCGTTTGAAAAACTGTTTTTT
TRBV6-5,.,TRBJ2-5,.,CASSLGRGTMGHF,TGTGCCAGCAGTCTAGGGAGGGGGACGATGGGGCACTTC
TRBV11-2,.,TRBJ2-2,TRBD2,CASTPTSGNTGELFF,TGTGCCAGCACTCCGACTAGCGGAAACACCGGGGAGCTGTTTTTT
TRBV12-3/TRBV12-4,many,TRBJ1-1,.,CASSLVSQGNTEAFF,TGTGCCAGCAGCTTAGTGTCGCAGGGGAACACTGAAGCTTTCTTT
TRBV10-2,.,TRBJ1-1,.,CASSESKGAEAFF,TGCGCCAGCAGTGAGTCGAAGGGGGCTGAAGCTTTCTTT
TRBV28,.,TRBJ1-2,.,CASSPTAFVYGYTF,TGTGCCAGCAGTCCTACCGCCTTCGTCTATGGCTACACCTTC
TRBV11-1,.,TRBJ2-7,.,CARGGRGVYEQYF,TGTGCTAGAGGGGGACGGGGCGTATACGAGCAGTACTTC
TRBV19,.,TRBJ1-4,.,CASSRWLEKLFF,TGTGCCAGTAGTAGATGGCTAGAAAAACTGTTTTTT
TRBV5-1,once,TRBJ1-4,TRBD1,CASSPQGINEKLFF,TGCGCCAGCAGCCCACAGGGGATTAATGAAAAACTGTTTTTT
TRBV7-9,.,TRBJ2-7,TRBD2,CATPGLAGSYEQYF,TGTGCCACCCCGGGACTAGCGGGCTCCTACGAGCAGTACTTC
TRBV5-1,.,TRBJ2-7,TRBD2,CASSLAGLAGGYSYEQYF,TGCGCCAGCAGCTTGGCCGGCCTAGCGGGGGGCTACTCCTACGAGCAGTACTTC
TRBV19,few,TRBJ1-1,.,CASSIDPYRNTEAFF,TGTGCCAGTAGTATAGATCCGTACAGGAACACTGAAGCTTTCTTT
TRBV28,few,TRBJ2-7,.,CASRSEIVYF,TGTGCCAGCAGATCAGAGATCGTGTACTTC
TRBV19,few,TRBJ1-4,.,CASTIGPYSSEKLFF,TGTGCCAGTACCATAGGCCCGTACAGTAGCGAAAAACTGTTTTTT
TRBV20-1,.,TRBJ1-4,.,CSASTPRGEKLFF,TGCAGTGCCAGCACCCCGCGGGGTGAAAAACTGTTTTTT
TRBV12-3/TRBV12-4,.,TRBJ1-5,TRBD1,CASSSGTGGIRNQPQHF,TGTGCCAGCAGTTCCGGGACAGGGGGCATTCGGAATCAGCCCCAGCATTTT
TRBV29-1,.,TRBJ1-6,TRBD1,CAWTTGTGNSPLHF,TGTGCCTGGACTACCGGGACAGGGAATTCACCCCTCCACTTT
TRBV19,few,TRBJ1-5,.,CASVLATGEGNQPQHF,TGTGCCAGTGTCTTGGCGACAGGTGAAGGTAATCAGCCCCAGCATTTT
TRBV2,few,TRBJ2-2,.,CASSPTRGTGELFF,TGTGCCAGCAGTCCCACACGGGGCACCGGGGAGCTGTTTTTT
TRBV5-1,few,TRBJ1-1,.,CASSLEFGYNTEAFF,TGCGCCAGCAGCTTGGAGTTCGGATACAACACTGAAGCTTTCTTT
TRBV7-6,.,TRBJ1-1,TRBD1,CASSLVQGAGHTEAFF,TGTGCCAGCAGCTTAGTACAGGGGGCAGGGCACACTGAAGCTTTCTTT